This record concerns one T cell receptor (beta chain) sequence. What it binds is unknown. This entry is derived from a study of T cell responses to AZD1222 COVID-19 vaccine. Profiled with immunoSEQ multiplex PCR; TCRdb holds only in-frame clones, not every one. Of about 140,000 clones listed, around 89% are singletons. Findings of the study overall: Baseline seropositivity occurred in only six AZD1222 recipients. Spike-specific TCR breadth and depth grew following two AZD1222 doses.

The germline V gene encodes CDR1 SGDLS and CDR2 YYNGEE. This CDR3 region has 13 residues. The ends lost 4 bases at V and 1 base at J; junction bases unmatched: 0. V usage is TRBV9 and J usage is TRBJ1-1, with 8 bases aligning to TRBD1. The sequencing used peripheral blood, collected 28 days after the second AZD1222 dose. The sequence was collected from an adult who received the AZD1222 COVID-19 vaccine. CDR3 loop: CASSQGANTEAFF. In nucleotides, the CDR3 is TGTGCCAGCAGCCAGGGGGCGAACACTGAAGCTTTCTTT.